Following are 14 T cell receptor beta chains from one sample sequenced in a study of TIL therapy for anti-PD-1-resistant metastatic lung cancer. The time point is: pre-treatment sample, taken before nivolumab and TIL therapy. Sequencing used immunoSEQ v3. Assay: immunoSEQ multiplex PCR; the TCRdb copy retains only in-frame clones and omits some. The sample holds around 59,000 clones; about 69% are singletons and the top ten take approximately 7%. The sequencing here drew on blood, taken at baseline. The origin of the receptors is a person between 30 and 79 years old with non-small cell lung cancer.

V is TRBV2 and J is TRBJ2-2; weak D call: TRBD1 (6 bases). Between the trimmed V and J ends, which lost 4 bases and 0 bases, there was a span of 6 bases. The CDR3 loop spans 14 amino acids. Germline V CDR1 and CDR2: SNHLY, FYNNEI. CDR3: CASSGTANTGELFF. CDR3 in DNA: TGTGCCAGCAGTGGGACAGCGAACACCGGGGAGCTGTTTTTT.

V usage is TRBV30 and J usage is TRBJ2-3, with 7 bases that match TRBD1. V lost 0 bases and J lost 4; bases outside the gene matches: 4. The CDR3 has 14 residues. Per the germline V gene, CDR1 is GTSNPN and CDR2 is SVGIG (reference sequence). DNA for the CDR3: TGTGCCTGGAGTGTGATGACAGGGTCAGATACGCAGTATTTT. This gives the protein CAWSVMTGSDTQYF.

This clone was detected only a few times. V is TRBV19 and J is TRBJ1-5; D is possibly TRBD1 (6 bases). The CDR3 has 17 amino acids. V shed 8 bases and J shed 0 bases, with 20 bases lying between them. Germline V gene sequence: CDR1 LNHDA, CDR2 SQIVND (reference sequence). The DNA of the CDR3 is TGTGCCAGTCAACTCATGGCGGGGGGCTTTAGCAATCAGCCCCAGCATTTT. Amino acid sequence: CASQLMAGGFSNQPQHF.

The gene calls are TRBV7-2 and TRBJ2-7, with D unresolved. Trimming removed 5 bases from V and 3 bases from J, with 17 bases in between. CDR3 length equals 15 residues. CDR1 and CDR2 (germline): SGHTA, FQGNSA. CDR3 bases: TGTGCCAGCAGCCGATATCAGAGCTCCAGCTACGAGCAGTACTTC. It is translated as CASSRYQSSSYEQYF.

J is TRBJ2-5 and V is TRBV5-1; perhaps TRBD1 as D (6 bases). CDR3 length equals 14 residues. From germline, CDR1 is SGHRS and CDR2 YFSETQ. V was trimmed by 4 bases and J by 2 bases, leaving 12 bases between them. As DNA, the CDR3 is TGCGCCAGCAGCCCAGGACAGTTTCAAGAGACCCAGTACTTC. Its translation: CASSPGQFQETQYF. Together with reference TRBV5-1 and TRBJ2-5, the CDR3 gives the full variable domain: KAGVTQTPRYLIKTRGQQVTLSCSPISGHRSVSWYQQTPGQGLQFLFEYFSETQRNKGNFPGRFSGRQFSNSRSEMNVSTLELGDSALYLCASSPGQFQETQYFGPGTRLLVL.

The V and J genes are TRBV19 and TRBJ2-3; possibly TRBD2 for D (5 bases). The ends were cut back, 8 bases at V and 2 bases at J, with 11 bases in the middle. Germline V gene data show CDR1 as LNHDA and CDR2 as SQIVND (reference sequence). This CDR3 region has 13 residues. CDR3 coding DNA: TGTGCCAGTTCAAGAGGGCCCACAGATACGCAGTATTTT. It yields the protein CASSRGPTDTQYF.

The J gene is TRBJ2-3, the V gene TRBV7-9; D gene uncertain. This CDR3 comprises 11 residues. Germline V lookup: CDR1 SEHNR, CDR2 FQNEAQ (reference sequence). V was trimmed by 4 bases and J by 2 bases, leaving 1 base between them. CDR3 residues: CASSSTDTQYF. The DNA of the CDR3 is TGTGCCAGCAGCTCCACAGATACGCAGTATTTT.

Only a few counts were recorded for this clone. This chain joins TRBV2 and TRBJ2-7; D perhaps matches TRBD1 (6 bases). CDR3 length equals 14 residues. Germline values: CDR1 SNHLY, CDR2 FYNNEI. Trimming took 6 bases from V and 0 from J, leaving 12 bases between them. The DNA for the CDR3 is TGTGCCAGCAGGGCCGGACAGTTCTCCTACGAGCAGTACTTC. This encodes CASRAGQFSYEQYF. Combining the CDR3 with reference TRBV2 and TRBJ2-7 gives the whole variable domain EPEVTQTPSHQVTQMGQEVILRCVPISNHLYFYWYRQILGQKVEFLVSFYNNEISEKSEIFDDQFSVERPDGSNFTLKIRSTKLEDSAMYFCASRAGQFSYEQYFGPGTRLTVT.

The chain has TRBV7-2 and TRBJ2-7; a possible D gene is TRBD2 (5 bases). CDR3 length: 15 amino acids. V shed 5 bases and J shed 3 bases, with 17 bases lying between them. CDR1 and CDR2 (germline): SGHTA, FQGNSA. The chain's CDR3 is CASSLSWGAFYEQYF. CDR3 DNA sequence: TGTGCCAGCAGCCTGAGTTGGGGAGCCTTCTACGAGCAGTACTTC.

The rearrangement uses TRBV6-6 and TRBJ1-1; 9 bases agree with TRBD1. This CDR3 contains 14 residues. V was pared by 7 bases and J by 5 bases, with 8 bases of the junction left unmatched. Germline V gives CDR1 MNHNY, CDR2 SVGAGI (reference sequence). CDR3 amino acids: CASTQGQGGTEAFF. CDR3 in DNA: TGTGCCAGCACCCAGGGACAGGGAGGGACTGAAGCTTTCTTT.

The chain uses TRBV5-1 and TRBJ2-1, with 11 bases matching TRBD2. The V segment lost 3 bases and the J segment 7 bases; nucleotides outside the gene matches: 12. The CDR3 extends over 17 amino acids. Looked up from germline, CDR1 is SGHRS and CDR2 is YFSETQ. The CDR3 protein is CASSSSFSGRAGNEQFF. The CDR3, as DNA: TGCGCCAGCAGCTCATCCTTTAGCGGGAGGGCCGGGAATGAGCAGTTCTTC.

The gene calls are TRBV5-1 and TRBJ1-2, with 12 bases aligning to TRBD1. This CDR3 region has 17 residues. Germline trimming cut 4 bases from V and 5 bases from J; bases unmatched to any gene: 12. CDR1 and CDR2 from the germline V gene are SGHRS and YFSETQ. The CDR3 is CASSLGTGGPTSYGYTF. The CDR3 DNA reads TGCGCCAGCAGCCTGGGGACAGGGGGCCCGACATCATATGGCTACACCTTC.

The rearrangement uses TRBV4-1 and TRBJ1-3, with D possibly matching TRBD1 (5 bases). The CDR3 runs 16 residues. CDR1 is MGHRA and CDR2 is YSYEKL in the germline V gene. V was cut by 3 bases and J by 2 bases, with 14 bases left in between. CDR3 DNA sequence: TGCGCCAGCAGCCACCGATTCAGGGTGCCTGGAAACACCATATATTTT. Its protein is CASSHRFRVPGNTIYF.

The rearrangement joins TRBV6-5 to TRBJ1-6; no clear D. V lost 6 bases, J lost 7 bases, and 13 bases lay in between. CDR1 MNHEY and CDR2 SVGAGI come from the germline V gene. The CDR3 has 14 residues. CDR3 DNA sequence: TGTGCCAGCAGACCCTCGCCCGGAAATTCACCCCTCCACTTT. It specifies CASRPSPGNSPLHF.